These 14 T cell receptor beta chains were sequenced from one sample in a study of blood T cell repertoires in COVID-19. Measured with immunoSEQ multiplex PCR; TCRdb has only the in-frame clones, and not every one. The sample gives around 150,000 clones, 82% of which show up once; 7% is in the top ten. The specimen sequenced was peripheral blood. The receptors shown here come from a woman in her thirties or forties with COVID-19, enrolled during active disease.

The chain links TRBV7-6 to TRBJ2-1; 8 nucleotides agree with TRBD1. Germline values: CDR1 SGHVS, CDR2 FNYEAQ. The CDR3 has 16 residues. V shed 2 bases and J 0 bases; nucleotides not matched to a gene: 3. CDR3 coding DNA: TGTGCCAGCAGCTTACCACAGGGGGGCTCCTACAATGAGCAGTTCTTC. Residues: CASSLPQGGSYNEQFF.

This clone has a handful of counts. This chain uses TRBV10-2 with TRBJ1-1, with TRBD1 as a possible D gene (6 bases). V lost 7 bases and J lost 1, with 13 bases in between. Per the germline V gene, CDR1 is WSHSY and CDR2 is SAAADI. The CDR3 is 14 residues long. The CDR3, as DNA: TGCGCCAGCAAGCCGGGACAAGAGAACACTGAAGCTTTCTTT. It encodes CASKPGQENTEAFF.

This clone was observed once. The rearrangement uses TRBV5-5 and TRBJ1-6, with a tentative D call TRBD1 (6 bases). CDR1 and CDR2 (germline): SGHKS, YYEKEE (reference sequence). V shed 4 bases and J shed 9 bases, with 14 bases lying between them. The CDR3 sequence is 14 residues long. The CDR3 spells CASSIRPRGSPLHF. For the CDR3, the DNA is TGTGCCAGCAGCATCCGTCCCAGGGGTTCACCCCTCCACTTT.

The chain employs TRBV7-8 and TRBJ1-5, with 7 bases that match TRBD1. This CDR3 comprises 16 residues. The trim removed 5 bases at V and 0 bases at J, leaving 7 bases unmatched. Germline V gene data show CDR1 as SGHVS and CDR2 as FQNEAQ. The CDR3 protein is CASSNRGANSNQPQHF. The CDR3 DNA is TGTGCCAGCAGCAACAGGGGCGCTAATAGCAATCAGCCCCAGCATTTT.

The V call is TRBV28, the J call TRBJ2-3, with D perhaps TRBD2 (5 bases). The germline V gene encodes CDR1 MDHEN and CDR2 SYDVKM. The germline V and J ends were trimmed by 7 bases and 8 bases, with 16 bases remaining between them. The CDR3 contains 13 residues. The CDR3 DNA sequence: TGTGCCAGCACCCAGAAATTAGGAGGTACGCAGTATTTT. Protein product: CASTQKLGGTQYF.

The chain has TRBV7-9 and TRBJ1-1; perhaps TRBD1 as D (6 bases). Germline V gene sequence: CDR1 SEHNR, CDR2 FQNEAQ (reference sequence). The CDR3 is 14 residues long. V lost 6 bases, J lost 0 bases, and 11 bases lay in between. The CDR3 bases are TGTGCCAGCAGGTACAGGGCCATGAACACTGAAGCTTTCTTT. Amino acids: CASRYRAMNTEAFF.

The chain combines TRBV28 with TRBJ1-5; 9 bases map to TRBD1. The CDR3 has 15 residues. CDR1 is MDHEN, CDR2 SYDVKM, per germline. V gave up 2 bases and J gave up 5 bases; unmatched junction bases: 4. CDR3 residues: CASSLGTGKYQPQHF. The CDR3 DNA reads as TGTGCCAGCAGTTTAGGGACAGGGAAGTATCAGCCCCAGCATTTT.

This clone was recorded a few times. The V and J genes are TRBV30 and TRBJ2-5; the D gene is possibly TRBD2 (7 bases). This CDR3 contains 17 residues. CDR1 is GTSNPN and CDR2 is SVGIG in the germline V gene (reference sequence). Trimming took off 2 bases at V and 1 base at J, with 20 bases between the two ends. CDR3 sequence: CAWSMRGGTFSQETQYF. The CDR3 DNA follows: TGTGCCTGGAGTATGAGGGGGGGAACATTCTCCCAAGAGACCCAGTACTTC.

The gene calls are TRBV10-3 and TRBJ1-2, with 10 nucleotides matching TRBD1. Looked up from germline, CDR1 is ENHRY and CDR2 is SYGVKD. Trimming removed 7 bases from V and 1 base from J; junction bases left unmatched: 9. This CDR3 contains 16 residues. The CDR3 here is CAITPGRTGGNYGYTF. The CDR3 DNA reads TGTGCCATCACTCCTGGAAGGACAGGGGGTAACTATGGCTACACCTTC.

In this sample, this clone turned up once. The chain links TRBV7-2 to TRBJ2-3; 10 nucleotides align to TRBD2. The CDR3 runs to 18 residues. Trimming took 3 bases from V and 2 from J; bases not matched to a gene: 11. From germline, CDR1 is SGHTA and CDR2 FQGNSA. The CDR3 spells CASSFLAGELDPTDTQYF. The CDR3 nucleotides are TGTGCCAGCAGCTTTCTAGCGGGGGAGCTCGACCCCACAGATACGCAGTATTTT.

CDR3 protein: CASVEDEQYV. In nucleotides, the CDR3 is TGTGCCAGCGTCGAGGACGAGCAGTACGTC. This chain connects TRBV6-6 to TRBJ2-7; D is undetermined. The germline V gene has CDR1 MNHNY and CDR2 SVGAGI (reference sequence). This CDR3 contains 10 residues. Trimming stripped 8 bases from V and 5 bases from J, with 7 bases between.

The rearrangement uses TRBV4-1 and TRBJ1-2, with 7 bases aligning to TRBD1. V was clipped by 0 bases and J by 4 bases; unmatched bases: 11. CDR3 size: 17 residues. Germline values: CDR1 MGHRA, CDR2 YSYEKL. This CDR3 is CASSQDTTGLFGYGYTF. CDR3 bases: TGCGCCAGCAGCCAAGATACGACAGGGTTGTTTGGCTATGGCTACACCTTC.

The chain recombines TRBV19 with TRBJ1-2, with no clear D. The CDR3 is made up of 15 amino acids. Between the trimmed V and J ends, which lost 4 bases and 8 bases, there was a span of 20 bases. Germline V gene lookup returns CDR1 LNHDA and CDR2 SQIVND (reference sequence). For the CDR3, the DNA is TGTGCCAGTAGTAATCATTTTGGCCGCTTGAAGGGCTACACCTTC. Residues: CASSNHFGRLKGYTF.

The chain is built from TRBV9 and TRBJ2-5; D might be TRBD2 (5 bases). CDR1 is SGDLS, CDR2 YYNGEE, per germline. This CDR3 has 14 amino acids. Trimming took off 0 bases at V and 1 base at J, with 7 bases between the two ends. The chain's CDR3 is CASSVGGFQETQYF. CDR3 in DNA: TGTGCCAGCAGCGTAGGCGGGTTCCAAGAGACCCAGTACTTC.